This entry describes one T cell receptor (beta chain). CD8 cells classed as naive were CD45RO-negative and positively selected for CCR7, excluding terminally differentiated effector memory CD45RA+ cells. These data belong to a study of shared clonotypes between healthy human individuals. The data were produced by immunoSEQ multiplex PCR, yet TCRdb's version contains in-frame clones alone and is incomplete. The table includes hundreds of thousands of clones, roughly 94% detected once. From germline, CDR1 is SGHDN and CDR2 FVKESK. V was pared by 0 bases and J by 4 bases, with 12 bases between. The CDR3 totals 15 residues.

Source material: naive CD8+ T cells sorted from blood. The origin of this receptor is a man aged 25 to 40 in good health. This chain joins TRBV14 and TRBJ1-2, with D possibly TRBD1 on 6 matching bases. The CDR3 sequence is CASSQDPDSFYGYTF. The CDR3 DNA follows: TGTGCCAGCAGCCAAGATCCGGACAGCTTCTATGGCTACACCTTC.